The source of this T cell receptor (beta chain) is a study of blood T cell repertoires in COVID-19. Under the authors' procedure: Using reference gene primer amplification, nucleated cell counts were estimated. The data were produced by immunoSEQ multiplex PCR, yet TCRdb's version contains in-frame clones alone and is incomplete. D and trimming come from the DNA, and the V and J calls and clone size come from that table. The table lists roughly 120,000 clones, around 80% of them singletons, with around 7.5% in the top ten. The receptor was isolated from a man aged 65 to 79 with active or convalescent COVID-19. The sequenced material came from peripheral blood.

The CDR3 DNA reads TGTGCCAGTAGTCTAGTGGGGAGTGCTGGAAACACCATATATTTT. Its protein product is CASSLVGSAGNTIYF. This rearrangement joins TRBV19 to TRBJ1-3; D gene uncertain. The CDR3 is made up of 15 amino acids. Germline values: CDR1 LNHDA, CDR2 SQIVND (reference sequence). V was cut by 5 bases and J by 2 bases, with 13 bases left in between.